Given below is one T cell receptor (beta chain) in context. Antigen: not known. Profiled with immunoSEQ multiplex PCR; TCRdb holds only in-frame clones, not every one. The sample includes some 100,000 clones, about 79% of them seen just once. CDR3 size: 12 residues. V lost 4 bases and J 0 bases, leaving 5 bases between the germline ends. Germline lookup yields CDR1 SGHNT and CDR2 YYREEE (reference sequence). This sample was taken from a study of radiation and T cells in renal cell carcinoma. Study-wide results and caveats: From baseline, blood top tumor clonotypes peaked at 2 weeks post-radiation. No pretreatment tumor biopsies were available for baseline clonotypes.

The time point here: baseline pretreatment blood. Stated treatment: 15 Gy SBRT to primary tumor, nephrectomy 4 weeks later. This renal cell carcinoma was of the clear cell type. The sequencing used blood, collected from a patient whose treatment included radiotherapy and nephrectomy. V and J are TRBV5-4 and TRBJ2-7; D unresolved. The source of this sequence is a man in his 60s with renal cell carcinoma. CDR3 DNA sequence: TGTGCCAGCAGCCTAACCTCCTACGAGCAGTACTTC. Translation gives CASSLTSYEQYF.